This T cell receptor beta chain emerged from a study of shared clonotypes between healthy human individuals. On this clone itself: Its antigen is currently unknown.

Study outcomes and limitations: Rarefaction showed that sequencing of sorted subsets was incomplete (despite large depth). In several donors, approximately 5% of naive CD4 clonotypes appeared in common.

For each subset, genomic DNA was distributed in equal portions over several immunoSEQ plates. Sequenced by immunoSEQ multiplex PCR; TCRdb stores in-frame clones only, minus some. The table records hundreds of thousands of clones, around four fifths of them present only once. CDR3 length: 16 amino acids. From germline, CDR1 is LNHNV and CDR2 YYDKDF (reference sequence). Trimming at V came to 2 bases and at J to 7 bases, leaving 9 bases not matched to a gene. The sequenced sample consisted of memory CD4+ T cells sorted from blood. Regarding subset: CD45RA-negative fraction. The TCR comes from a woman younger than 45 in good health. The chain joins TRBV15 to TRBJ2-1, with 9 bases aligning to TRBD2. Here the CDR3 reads CATSRPLAGPGNEQFF. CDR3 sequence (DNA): TGTGCCACCAGCAGACCTCTAGCGGGACCTGGGAATGAGCAGTTCTTC.